Included here is one T cell receptor (beta chain) sequence, with context. The record originates from a study of cytomegalovirus exposure and HLA in healthy donors. Some clones are missing from TCRdb's copy, which holds only in-frame ones; the method was immunoSEQ multiplex PCR. The sample carries around 160,000 clones, 88% recorded once. CDR3 size: 13 residues. With 4 bases removed from V and 6 bases from J, the gap between germline ends came to 10 bases. CDR1 SGHVS and CDR2 FQNEAQ come from the germline V gene. Sequencing was done on a sample of PBMCs. V usage is TRBV7-8 and J usage is TRBJ2-1; perhaps TRBD1 as D (6 bases). The TCR was taken from a man aged 18 to 30 in good health and CMV-seronegative. The CDR3 nucleotides are TGTGCCAGCAGCTACGGACAGCCCAATGAGCAGTTCTTC. Residues: CASSYGQPNEQFF. The full variable domain, in which reference TRBV7-8 and TRBJ2-1 provide the parts outside the CDR3, is GAGVSQSPRYKVAKRGQDVALRCDPISGHVSLFWYQQALGQGPEFLTYFQNEAQLDKSGLPSDRFFAERPEGSVSTLKIQRTQQEDSAVYLCASSYGQPNEQFFGPGTRLTVL.